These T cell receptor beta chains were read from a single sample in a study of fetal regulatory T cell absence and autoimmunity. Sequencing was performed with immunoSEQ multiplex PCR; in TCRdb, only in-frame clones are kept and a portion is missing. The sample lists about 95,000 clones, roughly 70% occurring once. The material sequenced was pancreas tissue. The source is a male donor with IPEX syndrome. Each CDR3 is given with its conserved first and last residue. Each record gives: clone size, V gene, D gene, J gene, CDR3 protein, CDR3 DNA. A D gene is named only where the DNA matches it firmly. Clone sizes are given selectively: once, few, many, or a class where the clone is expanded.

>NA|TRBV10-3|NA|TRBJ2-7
CAISESLYEQYF
TGTGCCATCAGTGAGTCCCTATACGAGCAGTACTTC
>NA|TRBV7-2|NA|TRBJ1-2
CASSLEPRSRGYTF
TGTGCCAGCAGCTTAGAGCCGAGATCGCGTGGCTACACCTTC
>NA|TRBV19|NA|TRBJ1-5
CASSLGRVNQPQHF
TGTGCCAGTAGTTTGGGCAGGGTCAATCAGCCCCAGCATTTT
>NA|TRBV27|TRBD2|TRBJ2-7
CASKRSGKGYEQYF
TGTGCCAGCAAACGGAGCGGGAAAGGGTACGAGCAGTACTTC
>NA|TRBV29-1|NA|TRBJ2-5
CSVQDSPAGIYLETQYF
TGCAGCGTACAGGACAGTCCGGCGGGCATATACTTGGAGACCCAGTACTTC
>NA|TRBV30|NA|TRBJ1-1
CAWSPGIYTEAFF
TGTGCCTGGAGCCCGGGGATCTACACTGAAGCTTTCTTT
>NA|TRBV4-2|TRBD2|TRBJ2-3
CASSQEETSGRAADTQYF
TGTGCCAGCAGCCAAGAAGAGACTAGCGGGAGGGCCGCAGATACGCAGTATTTT
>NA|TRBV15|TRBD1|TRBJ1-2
CATSSDRVDGYTF
TGTGCCACCAGCAGTGACAGGGTGGACGGCTACACCTTC
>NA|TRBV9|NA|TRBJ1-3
CASSPRTSSGNTIYF
TGTGCCAGCAGCCCAAGGACGAGCTCTGGAAACACCATATATTTT
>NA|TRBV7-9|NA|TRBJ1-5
CASSPTGPGPQHF
TGTGCCAGCAGCCCGACAGGTCCTGGGCCCCAGCATTTT
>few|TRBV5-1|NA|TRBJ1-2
CASSSGHNYGYTF
TGCGCCAGCAGCTCGGGACATAACTATGGCTACACCTTC
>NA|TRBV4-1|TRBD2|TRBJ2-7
CASSLTPGLAGDEQYF
TGCGCCAGCAGCCTCACTCCGGGACTAGCGGGAGACGAGCAGTACTTC
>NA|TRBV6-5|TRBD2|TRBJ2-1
CASSYLAGVNEQFF
TGTGCCAGCAGTTACCTAGCGGGGGTGAATGAGCAGTTCTTC
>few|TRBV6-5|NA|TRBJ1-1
CASSYAPLRGDSEAFF
TGTGCCAGCAGTTACGCACCTCTCCGGGGAGACAGTGAAGCTTTCTTT
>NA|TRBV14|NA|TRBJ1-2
CASSQERHRLGDYGYTF
TGTGCCAGCAGCCAAGAAAGACACAGGCTCGGGGACTATGGCTACACCTTC
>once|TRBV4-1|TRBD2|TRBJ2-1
CASSQPPSGHNEQFF
TGCGCCAGCAGCCAACCACCTAGCGGGCACAATGAGCAGTTCTTC
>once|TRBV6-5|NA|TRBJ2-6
CASSGTSGANVLTF
TGTGCCAGCAGTGGTACCTCTGGGGCCAACGTCCTGACTTTC
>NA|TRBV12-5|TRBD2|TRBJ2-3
CASGLGTSGTDTQYF
TGTGCTAGTGGTTTGGGGACTAGCGGCACAGATACGCAGTATTTT
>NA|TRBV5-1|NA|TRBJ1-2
CASSFDNYGYTF
TGCGCCAGCAGCTTTGACAACTATGGCTACACCTTC
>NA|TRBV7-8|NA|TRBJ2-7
CASSLSRAHSREQYF
TGTGCCAGCAGCTTATCGCGGGCCCATAGTCGCGAGCAGTACTTC
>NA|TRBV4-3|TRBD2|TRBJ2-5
CASSQGLAGGETQYF
TGCGCCAGCAGCCAGGGACTAGCGGGGGGGGAGACCCAGTACTTC
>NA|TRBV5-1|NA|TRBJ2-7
CASSLVGSSYEQYF
TGCGCCAGCAGCTTGGTGGGATCCTCCTACGAGCAGTACTTC
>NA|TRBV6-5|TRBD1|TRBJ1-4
CASSYYSGGRDEKLFF
TGTGCCAGCAGTTACTACTCAGGGGGGCGCGATGAAAAACTGTTTTTT
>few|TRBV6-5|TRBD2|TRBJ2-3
CASSSIAGSTDTQYF
TGTGCCAGCAGTTCGATAGCGGGGAGTACAGATACGCAGTATTTT
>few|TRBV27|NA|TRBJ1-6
CASSLYRQRGSALHF
TGTGCCAGCAGTCTCTACAGGCAAAGAGGGTCAGCCCTCCACTTT
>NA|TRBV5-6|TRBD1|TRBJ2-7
CASSSEWDRVGFYEQYF
TGTGCCAGCAGCTCCGAGTGGGACAGGGTGGGTTTCTACGAGCAGTACTTC
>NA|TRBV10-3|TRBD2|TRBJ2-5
CATKGLAGSHDQETQYF
TGTGCCACCAAGGGACTAGCGGGATCTCACGATCAAGAGACCCAGTACTTC
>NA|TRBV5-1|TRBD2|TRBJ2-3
CASSFTLAGTDTQYF
TGCGCCAGCAGCTTCACCCTAGCGGGCACAGATACGCAGTATTTT
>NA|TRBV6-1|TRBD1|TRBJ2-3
CASSEGSGGVRDTQYF
TGTGCCAGCAGTGAAGGATCAGGGGGCGTCAGAGATACGCAGTATTTT
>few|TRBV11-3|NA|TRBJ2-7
CASSSPYEQYF
TGTGCCAGCAGCTCACCTTACGAGCAGTACTTC
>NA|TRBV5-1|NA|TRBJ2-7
CASSVIPEVLYEQYF
TGCGCCAGCAGCGTGATCCCGGAGGTTTTGTACGAGCAGTACTTC
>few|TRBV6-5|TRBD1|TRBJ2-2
CASSYSTGGTGELFF
TGTGCCAGCAGTTACTCGACAGGGGGCACCGGGGAGCTGTTTTTT
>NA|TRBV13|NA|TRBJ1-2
CASSPPGFSYGYTF
TGTGCCAGCAGCCCACCGGGGTTTTCCTATGGCTACACCTTC
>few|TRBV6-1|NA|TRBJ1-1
CASSPIPEAFF
TGTGCCAGCAGCCCCATTCCTGAAGCTTTCTTT
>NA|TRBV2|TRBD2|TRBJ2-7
CASSLTSGSSYEQYF
TGTGCCAGCAGCCTGACTAGCGGGTCCTCCTACGAGCAGTACTTC
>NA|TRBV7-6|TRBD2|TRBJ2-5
CASSLGLVEETQYF
TGTGCCAGCAGCCTCGGACTAGTGGAAGAGACCCAGTACTTC
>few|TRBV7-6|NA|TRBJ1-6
CASSYSSYNSPLHF
TGTGCCAGCAGCTACAGCTCCTATAATTCACCCCTCCACTTT
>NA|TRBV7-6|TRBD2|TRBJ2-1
CASSPHSGRDNNEQFF
TGTGCCAGCAGCCCGCATAGCGGGAGGGATAACAATGAGCAGTTCTTC
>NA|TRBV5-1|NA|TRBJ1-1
CASSPDRIEAFF
TGCGCCAGCAGCCCTGACAGGATTGAAGCTTTCTTT
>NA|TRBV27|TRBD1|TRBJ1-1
CASSLSAGGQEAFF
TGTGCCAGCAGTTTATCAGCAGGGGGACAAGAAGCTTTCTTT
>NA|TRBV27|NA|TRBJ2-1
CASSFPGDNEQFF
TGTGCCAGCAGTTTCCCCGGGGACAATGAGCAGTTCTTC
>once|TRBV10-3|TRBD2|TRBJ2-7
CAISESGLGTYEQYF
TGTGCCATCAGTGAGTCCGGACTAGGAACCTACGAGCAGTACTTC